The source of this T cell receptor (beta chain) is a study of human T cells and chemical hapten exposure. CDR1 SGHTA and CDR2 FQGNSA come from the germline V gene. Trimming removed 1 base from V and 6 bases from J, with 3 bases in between. There are 12 residues in the CDR3. The time point was: patch test 1, 2 weeks after DPC sensitization. The treatment here: therapeutic diphenylcyclopropenone sensitization with weekly scalp DPC. TCRdb redid the calling of the RACE reads with MiXCR, one entry per CDR3 protein. Of around 340,000 distinct CDR3 sequences detected, approximately 6.3% appear once; the ten largest clones hold less than 10%.

The TCR sequence derives from a young woman with alopecia areata. Some clones in this sample may be carry-over from other donors' samples. Sequenced material: whole blood, taken in connection with sensitization to the hapten diphenylcyclopropenone (DPC). This chain uses TRBV7-2 with TRBJ1-4; the D is unclear. The CDR3 loop reads CASSLGYEKLFF. CDR3 sequence (DNA): TGTGCCAGCAGCTTAGGATATGAAAAACTGTTTTTT.